The rows below give T cell receptor beta chains drawn from one sample of a study of tissue T cells after allogeneic stem cell transplantation. Clones were read by immunoSEQ multiplex PCR, and TCRdb kept only the in-frame ones, dropping some. The data contain about 28,000 clones, 85% of them singletons. This material consisted of blood, taken before transplantation. The receptors here all came from a woman between 18 and 55 years old who later had graft-versus-host disease after an allogeneic stem cell transplant. The conserved cysteine and the conserved F or W are not part of the CDR3 here.

J gene: TRBJ1-5; V gene: TRBV27; CDR3 protein: ASSPDTPWGNQPQH
J gene: TRBJ2-7; V gene: TRBV20-1; CDR3 protein: SAGFRDPY
J gene: TRBJ2-7; V gene: TRBV7-9; CDR3 protein: ASSVASRSYEQY
J gene: TRBJ2-3; V gene: TRBV2; CDR3 protein: ASRPDRAPTDTQY
J gene: TRBJ1-1; V gene: TRBV19; CDR3 protein: ASSIGTSYTEAF
J gene: TRBJ1-2; V gene: TRBV7-2; CDR3 protein: ASSRTDLYGYT
J gene: TRBJ2-7; V gene: TRBV6-2/TRBV6-3; CDR3 protein: ASSYDEGSSYEQY
J gene: TRBJ1-1; V gene: TRBV5-1; CDR3 protein: ASSLYLSLGGANTEAF
J gene: TRBJ1-1; V gene: TRBV15; CDR3 protein: ATSRGPGDTEAF
J gene: TRBJ2-5; V gene: TRBV7-2; CDR3 protein: ASSLRTEETQY
J gene: TRBJ1-2; V gene: TRBV29-1; CDR3 protein: SVEDLLGPLTYGYT
J gene: TRBJ1-1; V gene: TRBV10-3; CDR3 protein: AIRETGVNTEAF
J gene: TRBJ1-3; V gene: TRBV5-1; CDR3 protein: ASSLSSSVGNTIY
J gene: TRBJ2-1; V gene: TRBV19; CDR3 protein: ASSTVGTGSHEQF
J gene: TRBJ1-2; V gene: TRBV30; CDR3 protein: AWSVVNRDGSYGYT
J gene: TRBJ2-5; V gene: TRBV23-1; CDR3 protein: ASSQFMSGEYQETQY
J gene: TRBJ2-7; V gene: TRBV6-6; CDR3 protein: ASSYQETGGEQY
J gene: TRBJ1-1; V gene: TRBV7-2; CDR3 protein: ASSLVLGRGRPEAF
J gene: TRBJ1-2; V gene: TRBV18; CDR3 protein: ASSPERFGYGYT
J gene: TRBJ2-1; V gene: TRBV24-1; CDR3 protein: ATSAPHRDLSYNEQF
J gene: TRBJ2-2; V gene: TRBV6-4; CDR3 protein: ASSGRDTGELF
J gene: TRBJ1-1; V gene: TRBV4-3; CDR3 protein: ASSQDLGTGGGKNTEAF
J gene: TRBJ2-3; V gene: TRBV7-9; CDR3 protein: ASSRLTTDTQY
J gene: TRBJ1-1; V gene: TRBV4-3; CDR3 protein: ASSPRQALLNTEAF
J gene: TRBJ1-1; V gene: TRBV28; CDR3 protein: ASSQTDTEAF
J gene: TRBJ2-5; V gene: TRBV7-9; CDR3 protein: ASSLSLTTQETQY
J gene: TRBJ1-1; V gene: TRBV5-1; CDR3 protein: ASSLAEANTEAF
J gene: TRBJ2-2; V gene: TRBV6-5; CDR3 protein: ASSYANTGELF
J gene: TRBJ2-7; V gene: TRBV12-5; CDR3 protein: ASGLEGQEGEQY
J gene: TRBJ2-7; V gene: TRBV14; CDR3 protein: ASSQGGAGGPLYEQY
J gene: TRBJ2-6; V gene: TRBV5-4; CDR3 protein: ASSVPPVGANVLT
J gene: TRBJ2-1; V gene: TRBV27; CDR3 protein: ASSLSGSNEQF
J gene: TRBJ1-1; V gene: TRBV27; CDR3 protein: ASSLSMGPLGLRNTEAF
J gene: TRBJ2-4; V gene: TRBV11-2; CDR3 protein: ASSFVGNIQY
J gene: TRBJ1-1; V gene: TRBV7-9; CDR3 protein: ASSLKGGNTEAF
J gene: TRBJ2-3; V gene: TRBV30; CDR3 protein: AWSVGQGDPSTDTQY
J gene: TRBJ2-1; V gene: TRBV5-1; CDR3 protein: ASSYQAGNPNEQF
J gene: TRBJ2-7; V gene: TRBV11-1; CDR3 protein: ASSGGGQASSYEQY
J gene: TRBJ1-2; V gene: TRBV7-2; CDR3 protein: ASRLGLSDYGYT
J gene: TRBJ1-5; V gene: TRBV21-1; CDR3 protein: ASSYRAHQPQH
J gene: TRBJ2-3; V gene: TRBV7-9; CDR3 protein: ASSSSTDTQY
J gene: TRBJ1-2; V gene: TRBV29-1; CDR3 protein: SVEGRESAGYT
J gene: TRBJ1-2; V gene: TRBV11-2; CDR3 protein: ASSSTLGQGVDGYT
J gene: TRBJ1-5; V gene: TRBV15; CDR3 protein: ATSNPTGGRGQPQH
J gene: TRBJ1-5; V gene: TRBV7-9; CDR3 protein: ASSLDPGNQPQH
J gene: TRBJ1-5; V gene: TRBV6-2/TRBV6-3; CDR3 protein: ASSYDYNQPQH
J gene: TRBJ2-1; V gene: TRBV27; CDR3 protein: ASSSYPGQGEF
J gene: TRBJ1-1; V gene: TRBV5-1; CDR3 protein: ASSERSGTNTEAF
J gene: TRBJ2-7; V gene: TRBV27; CDR3 protein: ASGAGAHYEQY
J gene: TRBJ2-1; V gene: TRBV28; CDR3 protein: ASSFGGFGMGVYNEQF
J gene: TRBJ2-1; V gene: TRBV25-1; CDR3 protein: ASSPSVRGSSYNEQF
J gene: TRBJ2-1; V gene: TRBV2; CDR3 protein: ARWIAGHEVGNEQF
J gene: TRBJ1-1; V gene: TRBV5-1; CDR3 protein: ASSLGTFAEAF
J gene: TRBJ2-3; V gene: TRBV7-8; CDR3 protein: ASSFGTSGRSTDTQY